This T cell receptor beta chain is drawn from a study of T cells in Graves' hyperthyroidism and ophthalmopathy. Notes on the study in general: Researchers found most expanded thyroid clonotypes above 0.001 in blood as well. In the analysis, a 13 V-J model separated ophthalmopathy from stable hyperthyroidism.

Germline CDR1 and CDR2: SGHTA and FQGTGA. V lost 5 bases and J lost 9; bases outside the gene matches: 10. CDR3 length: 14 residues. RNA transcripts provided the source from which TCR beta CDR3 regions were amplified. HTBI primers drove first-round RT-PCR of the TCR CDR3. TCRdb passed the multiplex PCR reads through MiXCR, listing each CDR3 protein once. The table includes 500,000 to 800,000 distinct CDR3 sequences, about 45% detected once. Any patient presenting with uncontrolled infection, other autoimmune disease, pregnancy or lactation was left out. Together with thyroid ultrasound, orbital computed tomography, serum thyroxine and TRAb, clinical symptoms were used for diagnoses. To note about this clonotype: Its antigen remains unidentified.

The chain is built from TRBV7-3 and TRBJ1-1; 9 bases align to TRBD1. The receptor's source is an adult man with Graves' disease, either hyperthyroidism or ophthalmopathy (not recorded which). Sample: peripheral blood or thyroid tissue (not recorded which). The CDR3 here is CASSPRTGAAKAFF. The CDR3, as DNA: TGTGCCAGCAGCCCCCGGACAGGGGCCGCCAAAGCTTTCTTT.